This T cell receptor (beta chain) appears in the sequencing data of a study of cytomegalovirus exposure and HLA in healthy donors. Across the study: A preliminary data release comprised 80 million to 95 million unique TCRs obtained from HLA-typed donors.

Use of 60 Vbeta and 13 Jbeta primers characterized the PCR. Generated by immunoSEQ multiplex PCR, the TCRdb table keeps only in-frame clones and is missing some. Of under 250,000 clones in the sample, approximately 80% were seen once. Germline CDR1 is MNHEY and CDR2 is SVGAGI. The CDR3 has 14 amino acids. Unmatched junction bases numbered 7, after V lost 6 bases and J lost 7 bases. The receptor comes from a woman aged 30 to 39 in good health and CMV-seronegative. V usage is TRBV6-5 and J usage is TRBJ1-4, with 8 bases fitting TRBD1. The sample taken for sequencing was PBMCs. For the CDR3, the DNA is TGTGCCAGCAGATCAGGGGGCGCGGGTGAAAAACTGTTTTTT. Translation gives CASRSGGAGEKLFF.